This entry is about one TCR beta chain. The target antigen is unknown. Germline assignment: CDR1 ENHRY and CDR2 SYGVKD. The CDR3 loop spans 14 amino acids. With 3 bases removed from V and 4 bases from J, the gap between germline ends came to 11 bases. These data belong to a study of T-cell reconstitution after alpha-beta-depleted transplantation in children. General study findings and limits: The authors attributed T-cell counts and diversity one year after transplant mostly to newly produced T cells. Surviving recipient cells, namely T cells and thymic progenitors, were the source of high day-60 TCRbeta diversity in some patients. Several hundred rapidly expanded clones from non-depleted graft cells reportedly supplied alpha-beta T cells about two months post-transplant.

Unique molecular identifiers were incorporated into the prepared TCRbeta library. TCRdb analysed the PCR reads with MiXCR anew, one entry per CDR3 protein. The sample records 45,000 to 70,000 distinct CDR3 sequences, about 40% being singletons. The sequence was collected from a male patient between 10 and 17 years old who had a stem cell transplant for acute lymphoblastic leukemia, so the T cells may come from the graft donor. Specimen: PBMCs, mostly from graft donor cells, collected 360 days after TCRalphabeta/CD19-depleted stem cell transplant. V and J are TRBV10-3 and TRBJ2-3; tentatively, D is TRBD2 (6 bases). In nucleotides, the CDR3 is TGTGCCATCAGTGATCGATGGGGGGCAGATACGCAGTATTTT. Protein sequence: CAISDRWGADTQYF.